This T cell receptor beta chain was found in a study of blood T cell repertoires in COVID-19 (dated by TCRdb to 2018 to 2020). Study-level background: Samples covering the acute and convalescent phases of COVID-19 were provided by collaborators in the United States, Italy and Spain. The repertoires were released in a freely available public database intended as a resource for research on the immune response to SARS-CoV-2. Deeply sampled blood TCRbeta repertoires from subjects exposed to, actively infected with, or recovered from COVID-19 were included in the dataset. Samples came from the ongoing ImmuneRACE study (first 160 participants) plus 1,254 subjects from 6 global collaborators. Nearly every sample came with metadata listing a de-identified subject ID, COVID-19 status, age in years and sex. HLA class I and class II types, where available, came from metadata supplied by the sample provider rather than from assay-based typing. The material from the prospective study consisted of cDNA or gDNA derived from T cells, B-cell-depleted T cells, or PBMCs.

The collaborating institutions used their own protocols to collect whole blood in K2EDTA tubes. Collaborator samples were shipped for TCRbeta analysis as frozen whole blood, isolated PBMCs, or DNA extracted from either sample type. The full study reports these points: How much clinical and demographic metadata was included differed by source and by participant, and the metadata was provided uncurated.

With regard to this clone: The antigen it recognizes is unknown. Base qualities are not at hand, and no much larger clone is one base apart.

The immunoSEQ Assay, a bias-controlled multiplex PCR, was used to amplify TCRbeta CDR3 regions from genomic DNA. As for the original processing: Nucleated cell counts per sample were estimated from amplification of reference gene primers within the assay. To quantify the absolute abundance of each unique TCRbeta CDR3 rearrangement, sequence reads were collapsed and filtered. For each sample, productive Simpson clonality was calculated as the square root of Simpson's diversity index over productive rearrangements. Imported from immuneACCESS, the table was reduced by TCRdb to in-frame sequences with V and J called. These copies leave out some clones; in studies compared against another copy, an unresolved V gene accounts for under half, and the cause of the remainder is not known. The V and J calls and clone size come from that table; D and trimming were worked out from the DNA. This sample is represented by 150,000 to 200,000 clones; roughly 79% of them were singletons. The biggest ten clones account for 26% of the sample.

For CDR1 and CDR2, the germline V gene lists SGDLS and YYNGEE. The CDR3 runs 14 residues from the cysteine to the phenylalanine. Only the CDR3 DNA is retained, 42 bases long and in frame from the first base. V lost 3 bases and J lost 7 bases; the stretch between them is 13 bases long. The rearranged chain carries TRBV9 and TRBJ1-4, with a weak D call of TRBD1 (5 bases match). The sample comprised peripheral blood. This clonotype was sampled from a woman between 70 and 85 years old with acute or convalescent COVID-19. CDR3 region: CASSETASGEKLFF. The DNA sequence is as follows: TGTGCCAGCAGCGAGACAGCAAGTGGTGAAAAACTGTTTTTT.